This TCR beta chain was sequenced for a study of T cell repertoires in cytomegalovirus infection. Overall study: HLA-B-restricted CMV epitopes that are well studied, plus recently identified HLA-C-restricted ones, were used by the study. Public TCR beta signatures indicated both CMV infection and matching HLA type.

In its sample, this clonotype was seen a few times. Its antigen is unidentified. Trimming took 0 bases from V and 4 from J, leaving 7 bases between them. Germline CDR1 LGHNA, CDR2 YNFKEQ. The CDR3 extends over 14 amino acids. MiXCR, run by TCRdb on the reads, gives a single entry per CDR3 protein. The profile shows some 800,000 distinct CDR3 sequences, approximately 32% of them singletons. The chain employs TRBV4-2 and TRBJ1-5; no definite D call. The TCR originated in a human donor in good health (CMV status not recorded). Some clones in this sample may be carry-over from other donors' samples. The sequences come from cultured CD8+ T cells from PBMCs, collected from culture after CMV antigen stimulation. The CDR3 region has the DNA TGTGCCAGCAGCCAAGATACAGTGAATCAGCCCCAGCATTTT. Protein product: CASSQDTVNQPQHF.